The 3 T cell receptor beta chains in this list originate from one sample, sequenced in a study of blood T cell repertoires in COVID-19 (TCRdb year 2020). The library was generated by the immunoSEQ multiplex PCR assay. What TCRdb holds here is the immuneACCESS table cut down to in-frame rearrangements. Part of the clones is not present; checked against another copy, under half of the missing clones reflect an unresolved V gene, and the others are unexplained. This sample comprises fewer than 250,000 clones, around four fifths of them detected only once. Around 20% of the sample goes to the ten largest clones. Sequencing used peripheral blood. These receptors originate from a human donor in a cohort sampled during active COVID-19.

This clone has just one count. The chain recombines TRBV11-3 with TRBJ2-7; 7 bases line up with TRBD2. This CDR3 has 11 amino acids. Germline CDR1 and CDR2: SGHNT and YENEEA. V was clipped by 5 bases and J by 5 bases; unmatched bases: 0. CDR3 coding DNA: TGTGCCAGCAGCCGGGGGGACGAGCAGTACTTC. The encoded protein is CASSRGDEQYF.

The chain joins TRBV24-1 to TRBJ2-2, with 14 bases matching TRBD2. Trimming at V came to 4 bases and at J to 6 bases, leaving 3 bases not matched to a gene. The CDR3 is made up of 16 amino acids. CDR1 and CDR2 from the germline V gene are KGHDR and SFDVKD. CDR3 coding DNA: TGTGCCACCAGTGACCCGGGACTAGCGGGAGCCGGGGAGCTGTTTTTT. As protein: CATSDPGLAGAGELFF.

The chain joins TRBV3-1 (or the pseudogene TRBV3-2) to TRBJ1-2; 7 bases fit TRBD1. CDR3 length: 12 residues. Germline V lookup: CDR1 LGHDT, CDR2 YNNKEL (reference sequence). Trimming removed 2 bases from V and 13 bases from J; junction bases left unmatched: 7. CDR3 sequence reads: CASSQWGTEGTF. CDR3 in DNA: TGTGCCAGCAGCCAATGGGGGACAGAGGGCACCTTC.